Here is one TCR beta chain with its context. Its specificity is not known. Trimming pared 0 bases from V and 4 bases from J, leaving 14 bases between. CDR3 length: 16 residues. Germline V lookup: CDR1 LGHNA, CDR2 YSLEER. Sequenced by immunoSEQ multiplex PCR; TCRdb stores in-frame clones only, minus some. The sample lists about 25,000 clones, roughly three quarters occurring once. This record belongs to a study of PD-1 blockade in classical Hodgkin lymphoma. Study results and limitations: For complete responders, baseline diversity was comparable to that of newly diagnosed patients. Researchers reported that CD4+ TCR diversity, though not CD8+, rose significantly by C4D1.

All the patients suffered relapse after autologous stem cell transplantation, and brentuximab vedotin exposure differed. This chain uses TRBV4-3 with TRBJ2-3, with D possibly called TRBD1 or TRBD2 (6 bases each). This TCR came from a human donor with classical Hodgkin lymphoma. The sequences come from peripheral blood mononuclear cells (PBMCs), collected at baseline. CDR3 in DNA: TGCGCCAGCAGCCAAGATGCCGGGGGCGGCGCAGATACGCAGTATTTT. Its translation: CASSQDAGGGADTQYF.